One sample yielded the 19 T cell receptor beta chains listed below, sequenced in a study of OX40 agonist ivuxolimab in advanced cancers. TCRdb's table, derived via immunoSEQ multiplex PCR, lists solely in-frame clones and lacks some. The sample shows roughly 93,000 clones, 84% of them seen only once. The sequenced sample was CD4+ or CD8+ T cells sorted from blood, obtained in a trial of the OX40 agonist ivuxolimab. The receptor set was obtained from an adult with an advanced solid tumor such as melanoma, head and neck, liver or kidney cancer.

This clone appeared once. V usage is TRBV6-6 and J usage is TRBJ2-7; maybe TRBD2 (5 bases). Deletions cut 2 bases from V and 2 bases from J, with 7 bases between. CDR3 size: 13 residues. Germline CDR1 and CDR2: MNHNY and SVGAGI (reference sequence). For the CDR3, the DNA is TGTGCCAGCAGTTACGCTAGCACCTACGAGCAGTACTTC. Amino acids: CASSYASTYEQYF.

J is TRBJ2-3 and V is TRBV7-9; 9 bases fit TRBD1. The germline V gene has CDR1 SEHNR and CDR2 FQNEAQ (reference sequence). The CDR3 sequence is 17 residues long. The ends lost 4 bases at V and 0 bases at J; junction bases unmatched: 8. DNA for the CDR3: TGTGCCAGCAGCTCAAGGGACAGGGAAGAGAGCACAGATACGCAGTATTTT. Translating it yields CASSSRDREESTDTQYF.

This clone has just one count. The chain recombines TRBV19 with TRBJ1-1, with 9 positions matching TRBD1. Germline assignment: CDR1 LNHDA and CDR2 SQIVND (reference sequence). CDR3 length equals 17 residues. Unmatched junction bases numbered 10, after V lost 2 bases and J lost 3 bases. The CDR3 bases are TGTGCCAGTAGTATAACCTTGTACAGGGGGCGAGACACTGAAGCTTTCTTT. This translates into CASSITLYRGRDTEAFF.

This clone was picked up a small number of times. J is TRBJ2-3 and V is TRBV19, with a possible D match to TRBD2 (5 bases). Looked up from germline, CDR1 is LNHDA and CDR2 is SQIVND (reference sequence). Trimming left V 3 bases short and J 4 bases short, with 14 bases between. The CDR3 length is 15 residues. The CDR3 region is CASSIGWERADTQYF. CDR3 nucleotides: TGTGCCAGTAGTATCGGGTGGGAGCGTGCAGATACGCAGTATTTT.

The chain has TRBV4-1 and TRBJ2-3; 7 nucleotides line up with TRBD2. The germline CDR1 and CDR2 sequences are MGHRA and YSYEKL. V shed 1 base and J 1 base; nucleotides not matched to a gene: 5. The CDR3 runs to 16 residues. CDR3 in amino acids: CASSQGEGLRTDTQYF. Written as DNA, the CDR3 is TGCGCCAGCAGCCAAGGGGAGGGCCTCCGCACAGATACGCAGTATTTT.

The chain combines TRBV5-1 with TRBJ1-3; D call uncertain. V lost 6 bases to trimming and J lost 9 bases, with 22 bases between them. The CDR3 is 15 amino acids. Germline CDR1 SGHRS, CDR2 YFSETQ. The CDR3 nucleotides read TGCGCCAGCAAGCCAACAAGGTGGGGTAGCGGCACCATATATTTT. This codes for CASKPTRWGSGTIYF.

The V gene is TRBV9, the J gene TRBJ2-1; tentatively, D is TRBD1 (5 bases). Germline V CDR1 and CDR2: SGDLS, YYNGEE. CDR3 length: 16 residues. V lost 3 bases to trimming and J lost 0 bases, with 13 bases between them. The chain's CDR3 is CASSGTLETSYNEQFF. The CDR3, as DNA: TGTGCCAGCAGCGGGACACTCGAGACCTCCTACAATGAGCAGTTCTTC.

CDR3 nucleotides: TGCGCCAGCAGCCAAGCCAGCGGGGGTGCGGGGACAGATACGCAGTATTTT. This sequence encodes CASSQASGGAGTDTQYF. The chain employs TRBV4-1 and TRBJ2-3; 8 bases line up with TRBD2. In germline, CDR1 is MGHRA, CDR2 YSYEKL. The V segment lost 1 base and the J segment 3 bases; nucleotides outside the gene matches: 9. This CDR3 contains 17 residues.

This chain joins TRBV14 and TRBJ1-2, with D perhaps TRBD1 (5 bases). Germline loops: CDR1 SGHDN, CDR2 FVKESK. CDR3 length equals 14 residues. The V gene lost 4 bases and the J gene lost 2 bases, with 11 bases spanning the gap. This CDR3 reads CASSPRTLNYGYTF. Written as DNA, the CDR3 is TGTGCCAGCAGCCCTAGGACACTAAACTATGGCTACACCTTC.

The chain uses TRBV7-9 and TRBJ1-2, with D maybe TRBD1 (5 bases). The CDR3 loop spans 14 amino acids. The ends were cut back, 1 base at V and 7 bases at J, with 13 bases in the middle. Germline assignment: CDR1 SEHNR and CDR2 FQNEAQ (reference sequence). In DNA, the CDR3 is TGTGCCAGCAGCTTAGGGCAGGGAGAGGGTGGCTACACCTTC. Residues: CASSLGQGEGGYTF.

J is TRBJ2-5 and V is TRBV4-2; tentative D call: TRBD2 (6 bases). V lost 0 bases and J 3 bases, leaving 14 bases between the germline ends. The CDR3 has 16 amino acids. The germline V gene encodes CDR1 LGHNA and CDR2 YNFKEQ. The CDR3 reads CASSQEGSTSKETQYF. The CDR3 bases are TGTGCCAGCAGCCAAGAAGGGTCCACTAGCAAAGAGACCCAGTACTTC.

The sample holds a few counts of this clone. The J gene is TRBJ1-5, the V gene TRBV7-9; possibly TRBD1 for D (5 bases). Trimming pared 4 bases from V and 4 bases from J, leaving 14 bases between. Germline assignment: CDR1 SEHNR and CDR2 FQNEAQ (reference sequence). The CDR3 loop spans 15 amino acids. The CDR3 DNA reads TGTGCCAGCAGCTCCCAGGGCGGACCTAATCAGCCCCAGCATTTT. Protein: CASSSQGGPNQPQHF.

The V gene is TRBV21-1, the J gene TRBJ1-2. TRBV21-1 corresponds to a pseudogene. CDR3 length equals 14 residues. The CDR3 DNA is TGTGCCAGCAGCAAAGTTCGGCTCCTCTATGGCTACACCTTC. Protein product: CASSKVRLLYGYTF.

The rearrangement joins TRBV5-1 to TRBJ2-3, with 10 bases aligning to TRBD2. V lost 5 bases and J lost 5; bases outside the gene matches: 5. The CDR3 spans 14 residues. Germline V CDR1 and CDR2: SGHRS, YFSETQ. CDR3 bases: TGCGCCAGCAGACTAGCGGGATATATAGATACGCAGTATTTT. Translation gives CASRLAGYIDTQYF.

By its share, this clone is medium-sized (0.01 to 0.1%). V and J are TRBV10-3 and TRBJ1-3; unclear D gene. V dropped 7 bases and J dropped 4 bases, with 17 bases sitting between them. The CDR3 spans 15 residues. Germline CDR1 reads ENHRY; CDR2 reads SYGVKD. CDR3 bases: TGTGCCATCAAAATGGTAGCCGGGCCCGGAAACACCATATATTTT. Translating gives CAIKMVAGPGNTIYF.

This clone has only one observation. The CDR3 DNA reads TGCGCCAGCAGCTTAGGGGCAGGGCCCACTGAAGCTTTCTTT. Its translation: CASSLGAGPTEAFF. The V call is TRBV5-1, the J call TRBJ1-1; maybe TRBD1 (5 bases). CDR1 and CDR2 from the germline V gene are SGHRS and YFSETQ. The CDR3 contains 14 residues. V was pared by 2 bases and J by 4 bases, with 12 bases between. Complete variable domain (other parts from reference TRBV5-1 and TRBJ1-1): KAGVTQTPRYLIKTRGQQVTLSCSPISGHRSVSWYQQTPGQGLQFLFEYFSETQRNKGNFPGRFSGRQFSNSRSEMNVSTLELGDSALYLCASSLGAGPTEAFFGQGTRLTVV.

Only one count was recorded for this clone. V and J are TRBV7-3 and TRBJ2-7, with D perhaps assigned TRBD1 or TRBD2 (5 bases each). Germline V gene sequence: CDR1 SGHTA, CDR2 FQGTGA. The CDR3 is 11 residues long. CDR3 sequence: CVGQGRHEQYF. CDR3 sequence (DNA): TGTGTCGGCCAGGGACGGCACGAGCAGTACTTC.

This clone is a singleton in its sample. CDR3 in amino acids: CASSQDSYEQYF. The DNA of the CDR3 is TGTGCCAGTAGTCAAGATAGCTACGAGCAGTACTTC. The chain combines TRBV19 with TRBJ2-7; D not resolved. The CDR3 consists of 12 residues. CDR1 and CDR2 from the germline V gene are LNHDA and SQIVND (reference sequence). V lost 5 bases to trimming and J lost 3 bases, with 8 bases between them.

The genes are TRBV15 and TRBJ1-4; D unresolved. Trimming pared 0 bases from V and 5 bases from J, leaving 10 bases between. Germline CDR1 and CDR2: LNHNV and YYDKDF (reference sequence). The CDR3 consists of 15 residues. This chain's CDR3 is CATSRDRSYNEKLFF. In DNA form, the CDR3 reads TGTGCCACCAGCAGAGATCGGAGTTACAATGAAAAACTGTTTTTT.